Reported below is one T cell receptor (beta chain). The data were taken from a study of blood T cell repertoires in COVID-19. On the study more broadly: Samples came from the United States, Italy and Spain, spanning acute and convalescent COVID-19. The analysed material was cDNA or gDNA that came from T cells, B-cell-depleted T cells, or PBMCs.

In the authors' methods: Amplified reference gene primers provided the basis for estimating nucleated cell counts. The method was immunoSEQ multiplex PCR; TCRdb's version includes in-frame clones alone and lacks a portion of them. V and J calls and clone size are copied from that table; D and trimming were computed from the DNA. The sample records approximately 240,000 clones, 84% being singletons. From germline, CDR1 is GTSNPN and CDR2 SVGIG (reference sequence). CDR3 length: 15 residues. The germline V and J ends were trimmed by 1 base and 1 base, with 10 bases remaining between them. The sequence was obtained from a woman aged 55-69 years who had recovered from COVID-19. Sequencing was done on a sample of peripheral blood. The chain recombines TRBV30 with TRBJ1-4, with D unresolved. For the CDR3, the DNA is TGTGCCTGGAGTGGAAAGGCGGTAACTAATGAAAAACTGTTTTTT. Protein product: CAWSGKAVTNEKLFF. Supplemented by reference TRBV30 and TRBJ1-4, the full variable domain reads SQTIHQWPATLVQPVGSPLSLECTVEGTSNPNLYWYRQAAGRGLQLLFYSVGIGQISSEVPQNLSASRPQDRQFILSSKKLLLSDSGFYLCAWSGKAVTNEKLFFGSGTQLSVL.